Listed here are 26 T cell receptor beta chains from one sample, sequenced in a study of T-cell reconstitution after alpha-beta-depleted transplantation in children. Construction of the TCRbeta library involved unique molecular identifiers. TCRdb used MiXCR to reprocess the PCR reads, holding one entry per CDR3 protein. The data contain over 400,000 distinct CDR3 sequences, about 40% of them singletons. Sequenced here: PBMCs, sampled before TCRalphabeta/CD19-depleted stem cell transplant. The source is a girl aged 2 to 10 with aplastic anemia, due to receive a stem cell transplant.

The chain uses TRBV4-2 and TRBJ2-1, with 11 bases identical to TRBD2. The J segment lost 7 bases and the V segment lost 0 bases, leaving 14 bases of the junction unmatched. Germline V CDR1 and CDR2: LGHNA, YNFKEQ. The CDR3 spans 19 residues. The CDR3 DNA follows: TGTGCCAGCAGCCAAGAATTTTTAGCGGGAGGGCCGGTTTGGAATGAGCAGTTCTTC. This gives the protein CASSQEFLAGGPVWNEQFF.

The chain employs TRBV12-5 and TRBJ1-1, with TRBD1 as a possible D gene (5 bases). This CDR3 is built from 14 residues. Per the germline V gene, CDR1 is LGHNT and CDR2 is FRNRAP. Trimming removed 1 base from V and 11 bases from J, with 17 bases in between. CDR3 loop: CASGLEPGSQGAFF. The CDR3 nucleotides read TGTGCTAGTGGTTTGGAGCCGGGTTCCCAGGGCGCTTTCTTT.

This chain uses TRBV29-1 with TRBJ2-1; D gene uncertain. This CDR3 contains 10 residues. V shed 6 bases and J shed 6 bases, with 6 bases lying between them. CDR1 is SQVTM, CDR2 ANQGSEA, per germline. The CDR3: CSVLSNEQFF. The CDR3 DNA reads TGCAGCGTGCTTAGCAATGAGCAGTTCTTC.

The chain combines TRBV7-9 with TRBJ1-1; D call uncertain. The CDR3 has 11 residues. Germline-derived CDR1 and CDR2 are SEHNR and FQNEAQ (reference sequence). Trimming took 2 bases from V and 7 from J, leaving 5 bases between them. The CDR3 DNA reads as TGTGCCAGCAGCTTATCGTTTGAAGCTTTCTTT. This translates into CASSLSFEAFF.

In its sample, this clonotype was seen many times. The V gene is TRBV9, the J gene TRBJ1-6, with 9 bases aligning to TRBD1. The CDR3 is made up of 15 amino acids. Germline V gene lookup returns CDR1 SGDLS and CDR2 YYNGEE. Trimming removed 1 base from V and 9 bases from J; junction bases left unmatched: 5. CDR3 amino acids: CASSVRGQGSSPLHF. DNA for the CDR3: TGTGCCAGCAGCGTAAGGGGACAGGGAAGTTCACCCCTCCACTTT.

The chain has TRBV7-9 and TRBJ2-7, with D possibly matching TRBD2 (6 bases). This CDR3 has 15 amino acids. Germline values: CDR1 SEHNR, CDR2 FQNEAQ (reference sequence). The V and J ends lost 5 bases and 5 bases respectively, with 19 bases between them. Here the CDR3 reads CASSLPPGGMNEQYF. The CDR3 DNA is TGTGCCAGCAGCCTACCCCCCGGAGGGATGAACGAGCAGTACTTC.

This chain connects TRBV7-8 to TRBJ2-3; 12 bases map to TRBD1. CDR3 size: 16 residues. V lost 3 bases to trimming and J lost 3 bases; unmatched junction nucleotides: 4. Per the germline V gene, CDR1 is SGHVS and CDR2 is FQNEAQ. CDR3 region: CASSLGTGGMTDTQYF. For the CDR3, the DNA is TGTGCCAGCAGCTTGGGGACAGGGGGCATGACAGATACGCAGTATTTT.

CDR3 sequence: CASSLRAGSANEQFF. The CDR3 coding sequence is TGCGCCAGCAGCTTGAGAGCGGGAAGCGCAAATGAGCAGTTCTTC. This sequence joins TRBV5-1 and TRBJ2-1; 7 bases match TRBD2. Unmatched junction bases numbered 8, after V lost 1 base and J lost 7 bases. The germline CDR1 and CDR2 sequences are SGHRS and YFSETQ. The CDR3 has 15 amino acids.

The table lists this clonotype with many counts. J is TRBJ2-3 and V is TRBV20-1; TRBD2 agrees at 12 bases. The CDR3 sequence is 17 residues long. The junction had 12 bases not matched to a gene; V was cut back by 4 bases and J by 4 bases. The germline CDR1 and CDR2 sequences are DFQATT and SNEGSKA (reference sequence). The CDR3 is CSATSVLTSGRSDTQYF. For the CDR3, the DNA is TGCAGTGCTACTAGCGTTCTCACTAGCGGGAGGTCAGATACGCAGTATTTT.

This sequence joins TRBV20-1 and TRBJ2-3; no clear D. Germline loops: CDR1 DFQATT, CDR2 SNEGSKA (reference sequence). This CDR3 has 13 residues. Deletions cut 7 bases from V and 5 bases from J, with 16 bases between. The CDR3 coding sequence is TGCAGTGTCCCATCACCCCGGCAAGATACGCAGTATTTT. Translated, it gives CSVPSPRQDTQYF.

This clonotype showed up many times. J is TRBJ1-3 and V is TRBV12-3 or TRBV12-4; D is perhaps TRBD1 (5 bases). The CDR3 has 13 residues. V dropped 3 bases and J dropped 4 bases, with 7 bases sitting between them. The CDR3 DNA reads as TGTGCCAGCAGTTTGGGGCCCGGAAACACCATATATTTT. Translated: CASSLGPGNTIYF.

The CDR3 nucleotides are TGTGCCAGCAGTTACTCGAGTGACACTGAAGCTTTCTTT. Protein product: CASSYSSDTEAFF. The chain combines TRBV6-5 with TRBJ1-1, with D uncertain. Trimming took 0 bases from V and 3 from J, leaving 5 bases between them. Germline CDR1 and CDR2: MNHEY and SVGAGI. The CDR3 spans 13 residues.

The CDR3 nucleotides are TGTGCCAGCTCTTCGACTAGCGGGAAAAGAGAGCAGTTCTTC. It yields the protein CASSSTSGKREQFF. This chain joins TRBV12-3 or TRBV12-4 and TRBJ2-1, with 11 bases identical to TRBD2. CDR3 length equals 14 residues. J gave up 10 bases and V 8 bases, and 10 bases lay outside the gene matches.

Many counts were recorded for this clonotype. The chain recombines TRBV12-3 or TRBV12-4 with TRBJ1-1; TRBD1 might be the D (5 bases). The CDR3 sequence is 13 residues long. V lost 5 bases to trimming and J lost 4 bases, with 11 bases between them. The CDR3 bases are TGTGCCAGCAGTCGCACAGGTGGCACTGAAGCTTTCTTT. It translates to CASSRTGGTEAFF.

This clonotype was seen just once. The gene calls are TRBV4-3 and TRBJ2-5, with D tentatively TRBD2 (6 bases). Germline lookup yields CDR1 LGHNA and CDR2 YSLEER. Trimming left V 4 bases short and J 5 bases short, with 14 bases between. There are 14 residues in the CDR3. The CDR3 is CASSPGLGKETQYF. Here the CDR3 DNA reads TGCGCCAGCAGCCCGGGACTGGGCAAGGAGACCCAGTACTTC.

This clonotype was seen only a few times. This sequence joins TRBV18 and TRBJ1-2; 8 nucleotides agree with TRBD1. The CDR3 extends over 15 amino acids. V lost 3 bases and J lost 1; bases outside the gene matches: 4. CDR1 is KGHSH, CDR2 LQKENI, per germline. As DNA, the CDR3 is TGTGCCAGCTCACCCGACAGGGGACATAACTATGGCTACACCTTC. It specifies CASSPDRGHNYGYTF.

At least ten counts were recorded for this clonotype. The chain uses TRBV20-1 and TRBJ2-3; D might be TRBD2 (6 bases). The V end lost 7 bases, the J end lost 0 bases, and 8 bases lay between the germline ends. The CDR3 consists of 12 residues. Germline V gives CDR1 DFQATT, CDR2 SNEGSKA (reference sequence). The CDR3 bases are TGCAGTGTGCGGGGAAGCACAGATACGCAGTATTTT. As protein: CSVRGSTDTQYF.

The chain couples TRBV4-1 to TRBJ1-5, with D maybe TRBD1 (6 bases). The CDR3 is made up of 20 amino acids. V lost 0 bases, J lost 2 bases, and 23 bases lay in between. Germline V CDR1 and CDR2: MGHRA, YSYEKL. The CDR3 sequence: CASSQEGGWAGGKGNQPQHF. The CDR3 coding sequence is TGCGCCAGCAGCCAAGAAGGGGGGTGGGCAGGTGGTAAAGGCAATCAGCCCCAGCATTTT.

The CDR3 region is CASSLSSREQYF. The CDR3, as DNA: TGTGCCAGCAGCTTATCGAGTCGCGAGCAGTACTTC. J is TRBJ2-7 and V is TRBV7-9; D call uncertain. CDR3 length equals 12 residues. Germline values: CDR1 SEHNR, CDR2 FQNEAQ (reference sequence). V was cut by 2 bases and J by 6 bases, with 8 bases left in between. The whole variable domain, remainder taken from reference TRBV7-9 and TRBJ2-7, is DTGVSQNPRHKITKRGQNVTFRCDPISEHNRLYWYRQTLGQGPEFLTYFQNEAQLEKSRLLSDRFSAERPKGSFSTLEIQRTEQGDSAMYLCASSLSSREQYFGPGTRLTVT.

Many counts were recorded for this clonotype. This chain uses TRBV20-1 with TRBJ2-3; the D is unclear. V dropped 2 bases and J dropped 5 bases, with 5 bases sitting between them. Germline-derived CDR1 and CDR2 are DFQATT and SNEGSKA (reference sequence). CDR3 length equals 11 residues. The CDR3 loop is CSARLGDTQYF. CDR3 sequence (DNA): TGCAGTGCTAGATTGGGAGATACGCAGTATTTT.

A few counts support this clonotype. The chain recombines TRBV4-1 with TRBJ1-1; no clear D. V gave up 0 bases and J gave up 11 bases, with 16 bases separating them. The CDR3 totals 14 residues. Germline V gene lookup returns CDR1 MGHRA and CDR2 YSYEKL. The CDR3 nucleotides read TGCGCCAGCAGCCAAGATCGGCGGCCTGAATCCGCTTTCTTT. It is translated as CASSQDRRPESAFF.

In DNA form, the CDR3 reads TGTGCCAGCAGCCCCCCAGCGGGAGACGGGCTACACGAGCAGTACTTC. This sequence encodes CASSPPAGDGLHEQYF. This chain connects TRBV7-9 to TRBJ2-7; 8 nucleotides align to TRBD2. This CDR3 comprises 16 residues. The J segment lost 5 bases and the V segment lost 5 bases, leaving 14 bases of the junction unmatched. The germline V gene encodes CDR1 SEHNR and CDR2 FQNEAQ (reference sequence).

The J gene is TRBJ2-4, the V gene TRBV7-3; TRBD1 aligns across 9 bases. CDR3 length: 16 amino acids. Per the germline V gene, CDR1 is SGHTA and CDR2 is FQGTGA. J gave up 4 bases and V 5 bases, and 9 bases lay outside the gene matches. Here the CDR3 reads CASSVTSGQGKNIQYF. CDR3 DNA sequence: TGTGCCAGCAGCGTCACCTCTGGACAGGGGAAAAACATTCAGTACTTC.

This chain uses TRBV29-1 with TRBJ2-7; the D is unclear. Per germline, CDR1 SQVTM and CDR2 ANQGSEA. V was cut by 5 bases and J by 2 bases, with 13 bases left in between. This CDR3 is built from 13 residues. The CDR3 DNA follows: TGCAGCGTTACCGCTGATGAGACCTACGAGCAGTACTTC. It specifies CSVTADETYEQYF.

This clonotype was seen a few times. The chain recombines TRBV29-1 with TRBJ2-7, with 7 bases matching TRBD1. The CDR3 runs to 12 residues. Trimming cost V 4 bases and J 2 bases; bases outside gene matches: 2. The germline V gene encodes CDR1 SQVTM and CDR2 ANQGSEA. This CDR3 reads CSVAGTAYEQYF. CDR3 bases: TGCAGCGTTGCTGGGACAGCCTACGAGCAGTACTTC.

V usage is TRBV4-1 and J usage is TRBJ2-7; 10 nucleotides align to TRBD2. This CDR3 is 15 amino acids long. V lost 4 bases and J lost 3; bases outside the gene matches: 6. Germline CDR1 reads MGHRA; CDR2 reads YSYEKL. CDR3 amino acids: CASSPGTSDLYEQYF. The DNA for the CDR3 is TGCGCCAGCAGCCCAGGGACTAGCGATCTCTACGAGCAGTACTTC.